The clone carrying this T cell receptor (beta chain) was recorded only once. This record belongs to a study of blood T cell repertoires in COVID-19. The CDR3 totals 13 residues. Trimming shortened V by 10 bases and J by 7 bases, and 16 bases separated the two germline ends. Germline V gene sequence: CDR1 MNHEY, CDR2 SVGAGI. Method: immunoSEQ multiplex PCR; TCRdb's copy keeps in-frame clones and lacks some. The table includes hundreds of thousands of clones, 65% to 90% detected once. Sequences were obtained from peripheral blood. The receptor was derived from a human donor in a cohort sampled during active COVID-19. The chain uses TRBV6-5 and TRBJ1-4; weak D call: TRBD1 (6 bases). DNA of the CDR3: TGTGCCACGAGGGGGGGTTTGGGTGAAAAACTGTTTTTT. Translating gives CATRGGLGEKLFF.